Listed here are 15 T cell receptor beta chains from one sample, sequenced in a study of human T cells and chemical hapten exposure. As for time point: patch test 2, 6 weeks after DPC sensitization. Treatment of the sample: therapeutic diphenylcyclopropenone sensitization with weekly scalp DPC. TCRdb reprocessed the RACE reads via MiXCR and lists one record per CDR3 protein. The sample lists over 65,000 distinct CDR3 sequences, 11% seen once, with roughly 1.5% in the top ten. Sample: whole blood, taken in connection with sensitization to the hapten diphenylcyclopropenone (DPC). The receptors come from a young man with alopecia areata. Some clones in this sample may be carry-over from other donors' samples.

This clonotype was counted a single time. The rearrangement joins TRBV7-6 to TRBJ2-1, with 10 positions matching TRBD1. The V gene's germline CDR1 is SGHVS and CDR2 FNYEAQ. J lost 4 bases, V lost 3 bases, and 3 bases had no gene match. The CDR3 runs 15 residues. This chain's CDR3 is CASSFGTGAYNEQFF. CDR3 coding DNA: TGTGCCAGCAGCTTCGGGACAGGGGCTTACAATGAGCAGTTCTTC.

This clonotype has a handful of counts. The genes are TRBV4-3 and TRBJ2-7; 7 bases line up with TRBD1. From germline, CDR1 is LGHNA and CDR2 YSLEER. The CDR3 length is 13 residues. After removal of 4 bases from V and 6 bases from J, the junction contained 6 bases not matched to a gene. The CDR3 region is CASSLDRVSEQYF. The CDR3 DNA sequence: TGCGCCAGCAGCCTCGACAGGGTCTCCGAGCAGTACTTC.

With respect to this clonotype: Sequence at one end of the junction differs from germline and may be a read error. This chain joins TRBV7-3 and TRBJ2-3; 7 nucleotides match TRBD1. Germline CDR1 is SGHTA and CDR2 is FQGTGA. The CDR3 totals 15 residues. The CDR3 loop reads CASSRTGQITDTLYF. The CDR3 bases are TGTGCCAGCAGTCGTACGGGACAGATCACAGATACGCTGTATTTT.

The table lists this clonotype with a few counts. The chain combines TRBV7-6 with TRBJ2-2; no reliable D call. Between the trimmed V and J ends, which lost 5 bases and 6 bases, there was a span of 10 bases. Germline assignment: CDR1 SGHVS and CDR2 FNYEAQ. The CDR3 is 13 amino acids. CDR3 nucleotide sequence: TGTGCCAGCAGCGTGCTGGCCCCCGGGGAGCTGTTTTTT. Residues: CASSVLAPGELFF.

In this sample, this clonotype turned up a few times. The rearrangement uses TRBV7-2 and TRBJ2-1; TRBD2 is a possible D gene (6 bases). Trimming removed 1 base from V and 7 bases from J, with 11 bases in between. The CDR3 loop spans 14 amino acids. From germline, CDR1 is SGHTA and CDR2 FQGNSA. The CDR3 is CASSLGLGGNEQFF. The CDR3 region has the DNA TGTGCCAGCAGCTTAGGACTGGGAGGTAATGAGCAGTTCTTC.

The sample holds many counts of this clonotype. The rearrangement links TRBV6-4 to TRBJ2-3, with TRBD2 matching 8 bases. The V gene end was trimmed by 4 bases and the J gene end by 5 bases; junction bases not matched to a gene: 5. The germline V gene has CDR1 MRHNA and CDR2 SNTAGT. CDR3 length equals 14 residues. DNA of the CDR3: TGTGCCAGCAGTGTTAGCGGGGAGGTAGATACGCAGTATTTT. Encoded protein: CASSVSGEVDTQYF.

The chain couples TRBV18 to TRBJ1-4; D unclear. The CDR3 spans 15 residues. CDR1 is KGHSH and CDR2 is LQKENI in the germline V gene. V was cut by 2 bases and J by 0 bases, with 7 bases left in between. The CDR3 DNA reads as TGTGCCAGCTCACCATACGGATCAACTAATGAAAAACTGTTTTTT. Translated: CASSPYGSTNEKLFF.

In its sample, this clonotype was seen many times. CDR3 in amino acids: CASSPPGGGRYEQYF. The DNA of the CDR3 is TGTGCCAGCAGTCCCCCAGGGGGGGGCAGGTACGAGCAGTACTTC. V is TRBV27 and J is TRBJ2-7; D is perhaps TRBD1 or TRBD2 (7 bases each). The CDR3 length is 15 residues. Germline-derived CDR1 and CDR2 are MNHEY and SMNVEV (reference sequence). Trimming cost V 5 bases and J 4 bases, with 18 bases left between them.

This clonotype was seen ten or more times. The V and J genes are TRBV9 and TRBJ1-3; a possible D gene is TRBD1 (5 bases). From germline, CDR1 is SGDLS and CDR2 YYNGEE. Between the trimmed V and J ends, which lost 3 bases and 0 bases, there was a span of 10 bases. The CDR3 sequence is 15 residues long. This CDR3 is CASSADRFSGNTIYF. DNA of the CDR3: TGTGCCAGCAGCGCAGACAGATTCTCTGGAAACACCATATATTTT.

This clonotype was counted between two and nine times. The rearrangement links TRBV20-1 to TRBJ2-7; TRBD1 might be the D (6 bases). CDR3 length: 14 residues. The V gene's germline CDR1 is DFQATT and CDR2 SNEGSKA (reference sequence). V lost 3 bases, J lost 0 bases, and 12 bases lay in between. CDR3 in amino acids: CSASTAGVSYEQYF. The CDR3 DNA sequence: TGCAGTGCTAGCACTGCAGGGGTCTCCTACGAGCAGTACTTC.

This clonotype occurred a few times. The J gene is TRBJ2-1, the V gene TRBV10-3, with 7 bases lining up with TRBD1. V lost 5 bases to trimming and J lost 5 bases; unmatched junction nucleotides: 3. Germline lookup yields CDR1 ENHRY and CDR2 SYGVKD. The length of the CDR3 is 13 residues. As DNA, the CDR3 is TGTGCCATCAGTTCAGACAGGGACAATGAGCAGTTCTTC. Translated, it gives CAISSDRDNEQFF.

This clonotype turned up a few times. The genes are TRBV2 and TRBJ2-1, with 12 positions matching TRBD2. There are 18 residues in the CDR3. Trimming cost V 2 bases and J 8 bases; bases outside gene matches: 13. Germline lookup yields CDR1 SNHLY and CDR2 FYNNEI. The CDR3 sequence is CASSEPSSGGAFPHEQFF. As DNA, the CDR3 is TGTGCCAGCAGTGAACCCTCTAGCGGGGGGGCCTTTCCCCATGAGCAGTTCTTC.

This clonotype has more than one count but fewer than ten. The rearrangement links TRBV9 to TRBJ1-1; D uncertain. The V and J ends lost 4 bases and 0 bases respectively, with 7 bases between them. The germline CDR1 and CDR2 sequences are SGDLS and YYNGEE. The CDR3 runs to 13 residues. CDR3 sequence (DNA): TGTGCCAGCAGCATCGACCTGAACACTGAAGCTTTCTTT. It yields the protein CASSIDLNTEAFF.

This clonotype has a count of ten or more. The CDR3 sequence: CSVETGANTGELFF. Written as DNA, the CDR3 is TGCAGCGTTGAGACAGGGGCGAACACCGGGGAGCTGTTTTTT. The chain joins TRBV29-1 to TRBJ2-2; 8 positions match TRBD1. Germline CDR1 reads SQVTM; CDR2 reads ANQGSEA. The CDR3 spans 14 residues. V was pared by 3 bases and J by 0 bases, with 0 bases of the junction left unmatched.

This clonotype was seen repeatedly, ten times or more. The chain recombines TRBV7-6 with TRBJ2-6; D is ambiguous. The germline CDR1 and CDR2 sequences are SGHVS and FNYEAQ. The ends were cut back, 4 bases at V and 1 base at J, with 20 bases in the middle. The CDR3 loop spans 19 amino acids. CDR3 coding DNA: TGTGCCAGCAGCTCCGGCCCCTATGCCCCGATGTCTGGGGCCAACGTCCTGACTTTC. Its translation is CASSSGPYAPMSGANVLTF.